The source of this TCR beta chain is a study of blood T cells in healthy people across ages. Study-level results: No conclusive comparison of naive versus antigen-experienced cells was possible with unsorted PBMCs.

Through a sample-barcoded 5' primer and a J-beta primer mix, a second PCR was run for roughly 6 to 11 cycles. TCRdb re-analysed the 5' RACE reads in MiXCR, keeping a single row per CDR3 protein. There are over 1.5 million distinct CDR3 sequences in the sample; roughly 52% occur only once, and approximately 2% lies in the top ten. Concerning this clonotype: Its specificity is not known.

CDR1 is MNHEY, CDR2 SMNVEV, per germline (reference sequence). CDR3 size: 15 residues. V was pared by 8 bases and J by 5 bases, with 8 bases of the junction left unmatched. Sequenced material: blood. This TCR was recovered from a woman aged 40 to 50 in good health. This chain uses TRBV27 with TRBJ2-1, with 11 bases that match TRBD2. CDR3: CASLNLAGGHNEQFF. In DNA form, the CDR3 reads TGTGCCAGCCTTAACCTAGCGGGGGGACACAATGAGCAGTTCTTC.